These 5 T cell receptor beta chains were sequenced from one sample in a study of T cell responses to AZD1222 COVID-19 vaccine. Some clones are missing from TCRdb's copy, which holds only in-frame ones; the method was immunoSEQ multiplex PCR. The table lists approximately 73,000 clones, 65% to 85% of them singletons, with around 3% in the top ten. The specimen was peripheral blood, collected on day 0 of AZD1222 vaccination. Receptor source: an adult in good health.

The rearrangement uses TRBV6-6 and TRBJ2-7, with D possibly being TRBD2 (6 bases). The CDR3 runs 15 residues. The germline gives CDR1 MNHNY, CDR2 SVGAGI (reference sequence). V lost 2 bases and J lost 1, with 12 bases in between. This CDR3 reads CASSYDGAGSYEQYF. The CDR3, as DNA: TGTGCCAGCAGTTACGACGGGGCGGGGTCCTACGAGCAGTACTTC.

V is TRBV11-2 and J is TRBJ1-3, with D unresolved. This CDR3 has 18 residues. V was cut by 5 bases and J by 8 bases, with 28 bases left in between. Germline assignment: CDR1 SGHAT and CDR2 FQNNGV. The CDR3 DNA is TGTGCCAGCAGCGATCTCCTCTTACCGGGGTCTCTGGAGGACACCATATATTTT. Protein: CASSDLLLPGSLEDTIYF.

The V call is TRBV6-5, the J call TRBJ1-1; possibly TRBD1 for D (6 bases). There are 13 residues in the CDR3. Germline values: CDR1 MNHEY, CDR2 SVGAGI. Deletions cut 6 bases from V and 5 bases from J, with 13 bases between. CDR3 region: CASRRGGQTEAFF. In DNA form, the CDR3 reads TGTGCCAGCAGGAGGGGGGGGCAGACTGAAGCTTTCTTT.

CDR3 protein: CASRAGWGQNQPQHF. CDR3 DNA sequence: TGTGCCAGCCGGGCGGGGTGGGGACAGAATCAGCCCCAGCATTTT. This sequence joins TRBV6-5 and TRBJ1-5, with 7 bases matching TRBD1. The CDR3 sequence is 15 residues long. J was trimmed by 4 bases and V by 8 bases; bases with no gene match: 11. Germline V gene sequence: CDR1 MNHEY, CDR2 SVGAGI.

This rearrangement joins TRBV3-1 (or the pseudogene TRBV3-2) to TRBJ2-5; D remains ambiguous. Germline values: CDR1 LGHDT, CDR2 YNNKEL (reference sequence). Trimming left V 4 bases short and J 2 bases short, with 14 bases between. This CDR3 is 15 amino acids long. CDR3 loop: CASSLMPQAQETQYF. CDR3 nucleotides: TGTGCCAGCAGCCTCATGCCCCAAGCACAAGAGACCCAGTACTTC.